This is a list of T cell receptor beta chains from one sample in a study of blood T cell repertoires in COVID-19. The protocol was immunoSEQ multiplex PCR, while the TCRdb copy is restricted to in-frame clones and leaves out a portion. Of 110,000 or so clones in the sample, nearly 90% were seen once. Input material: peripheral blood. These receptors came from a woman aged 65 to 85 who had recovered from COVID-19. The CDR3 runs from the conserved cysteine through the conserved F or W. Some rows have no size entry. The others give once, few or many, or a class for an expanded clone.

>.|TRBJ1-6|TRBV6-1
CASSESPLTPFNSPLHF
>.|TRBJ2-1|TRBV6-5
CASSSLGLREGDEQFF
>.|TRBJ1-6|TRBV5-1
CASSLKGQNSSPLHF
>.|TRBJ1-4|TRBV28
CASSLRSGATNEKLFF
>.|TRBJ1-5|TRBV28
CASSFRDTALNQPQHF
>.|TRBJ2-3|TRBV5-4
CASRDAAGSTDTQYF
>.|TRBJ2-1|TRBV28
CASSSPRQGATEQFF
>.|TRBJ2-1|TRBV11-2
CASSLEVGRTNEQFF
>.|TRBJ1-4|TRBV19
CASSLSGGFYEKLFF
>.|TRBJ1-2|TRBV15
CATSRGGIDGYTF
>.|TRBJ2-1|TRBV9
CASGGTYNEQFF
>.|TRBJ2-3|TRBV27
CASSFPGGPNTQYF
>.|TRBJ2-3|TRBV7-3
CASSLGTSDTQYF
>.|TRBJ2-2|TRBV24-1
CATRTGGATGELFF
>.|TRBJ2-3|TRBV20-1
CSAPLADTQYF
>.|TRBJ1-2|TRBV24-1
CATSDPGQGGDGYTF
>few|TRBJ2-1|TRBV9
CASSTVAGSNEQFF
>.|TRBJ1-6|TRBV5-6
CASSRWRADNSPLHF
>few|TRBJ2-7|TRBV7-2
CASSLVRYEQYF
>.|TRBJ2-2|TRBV12-3/TRBV12-4
CASAQVTGELFF
>.|TRBJ2-2|TRBV6-6
CASSTFLLAITGELFF
>once|TRBJ2-7|TRBV11-2
CASSVTPGDEQYF
>.|TRBJ1-3|TRBV7-6
CASSLGQGNTIYF
>.|TRBJ1-2|TRBV29-1
CSVGGNYGYTF
>.|TRBJ2-7|TRBV24-1
CATYRGSKPGGEQYF
>.|TRBJ2-4|TRBV25-1
CASSGYGNIQYF
>.|TRBJ1-5|TRBV7-2
CASSLGGGNQPQHF
>once|TRBJ2-5|TRBV5-4
CASSLKRGGEETQYF
>.|TRBJ2-6|TRBV21-1
CASSKREETGGASGANVLTF
>few|TRBJ1-2|TRBV7-2
CASSPDRVSNTF
>.|TRBJ2-7|TRBV28
CASTLGAGYEQYF
>.|TRBJ1-2|TRBV15
CATSRDRRAENYGYTF
>.|TRBJ1-1|TRBV7-2
CASSPGQGAEAFF
>.|TRBJ1-2|TRBV6-5
CASSLKWDRGYGYTF